This T cell receptor beta chain was recorded in a study of T cells in localized non-small cell lung cancer. Clones were read by immunoSEQ multiplex PCR, and TCRdb kept only the in-frame ones, dropping some. The sample has approximately 52,000 clones; approximately 77% are singletons. A word on this clone: Its antigen is unknown.

Study-wide results and caveats: Among blood samples, higher T cell density accompanied longer overall survival. Among the top 100 tumor clones, a median about 52 appeared in adjacent lung.

The germline CDR1 and CDR2 sequences are SGDLS and YYNGEE. The CDR3 has 12 residues. V lost 8 bases and J 2 bases, leaving 9 bases between the germline ends. The source is a man aged 40-75 years with stage I squamous cell lung carcinoma. Sample: peripheral blood, taken before any cancer treatment. The chain uses TRBV9 and TRBJ2-3; weak D call: TRBD1 (5 bases). The CDR3 reads CASKGVTDTQYF. CDR3 coding DNA: TGTGCCAGTAAAGGGGTCACAGATACGCAGTATTTT. The full variable domain, completed using reference TRBV9 and TRBJ2-3, is DSGVTQTPKHLITATGQRVTLRCSPRSGDLSVYWYQQSLDQGLQFLIQYYNGEERAKGNILERFSAQQFPDLHSELNLSSLELGDSALYFCASKGVTDTQYFGPGTRLTVL.